These 28 T cell receptor beta chains share one sample of origin, sequenced in a study of shared clonotypes between healthy human individuals. Produced via immunoSEQ multiplex PCR; TCRdb's table is partial and in-frame only. The sample gives hundreds of thousands of clones, less than 80% of which show up once; 1.5% to 2% is in the top ten. The sequenced sample was memory CD4+ T cells sorted from blood. Subset reported: CD45RA-negative fraction. The receptors derive from a woman in her 30s in good health.

The V gene is TRBV10-3, the J gene TRBJ1-5; the D is unclear. Trimming cost V 0 bases and J 6 bases, with 9 bases left between them. This CDR3 region has 14 residues. Germline values: CDR1 ENHRY, CDR2 SYGVKD. CDR3 in amino acids: CAISESNLGQPQHF. The CDR3 nucleotides read TGTGCCATCAGTGAGTCGAATCTTGGTCAGCCCCAGCATTTT.

The chain links TRBV19 to TRBJ2-1, with D possibly being TRBD1 (6 bases). CDR1 is LNHDA, CDR2 SQIVND, per germline (reference sequence). V was cut by 7 bases and J by 9 bases, with 22 bases left in between. The CDR3 is made up of 15 amino acids. CDR3 sequence: CASTPAIRGKGEQFF. For the CDR3, the DNA is TGTGCCAGTACCCCGGCGATCAGGGGAAAAGGTGAGCAGTTCTTC.

J is TRBJ2-5 and V is TRBV6-1; D possibly corresponds to TRBD1 (5 bases). This CDR3 has 14 residues. The germline gives CDR1 MNHNS, CDR2 SASEGT. V was shortened by 6 bases and J by 2 bases, with 13 bases between the two germline ends. The CDR3 region is CASSGHLWQETQYF. CDR3 coding DNA: TGTGCCAGCAGCGGACATTTGTGGCAAGAGACCCAGTACTTC.

The chain uses TRBV5-1 and TRBJ2-3, with D perhaps matching TRBD2 (6 bases). This CDR3 has 17 residues. The germline V gene encodes CDR1 SGHRS and CDR2 YFSETQ. V was trimmed by 0 bases and J by 3 bases, leaving 17 bases between them. The CDR3 sequence: CASSLASGGSGTDTQYF. The CDR3, as DNA: TGCGCCAGCAGCTTGGCCAGTGGAGGGAGTGGTACAGATACGCAGTATTTT.

The chain has TRBV9 and TRBJ2-2; 8 bases map to TRBD1. This CDR3 has 15 residues. The germline V gene encodes CDR1 SGDLS and CDR2 YYNGEE. Germline trimming cut 2 bases from V and 2 bases from J; bases unmatched to any gene: 2. The CDR3 reads CASSVTGDNTGELFF. CDR3 nucleotide sequence: TGTGCCAGCAGCGTGACAGGGGATAACACCGGGGAGCTGTTTTTT.

This chain joins TRBV28 and TRBJ2-7; D might be TRBD2 (6 bases). There are 17 residues in the CDR3. The V end was cut by 7 bases, the J end by 0 bases, with 22 bases between. Germline CDR1 reads MDHEN; CDR2 reads SYDVKM. CDR3 nucleotide sequence: TGTGCCAGCAACCTCGCGGGAACCGGGACCATCTCCTACGAGCAGTACTTC. Its protein is CASNLAGTGTISYEQYF.

The chain recombines TRBV19 with TRBJ1-6; D unresolved. The germline V gene has CDR1 LNHDA and CDR2 SQIVND (reference sequence). The CDR3 runs 15 residues. Between the trimmed V and J ends, which lost 9 bases and 5 bases, there was a span of 17 bases. The CDR3 bases are TGTGCCAGCTCGCGCGAAGGGTCCAATAATTCACCCCTCCACTTT. Translation gives CASSREGSNNSPLHF.

The chain employs TRBV2 and TRBJ1-3; no firm D call. Germline lookup yields CDR1 SNHLY and CDR2 FYNNEI. The V and J ends lost 9 bases and 0 bases respectively, with 12 bases between them. The CDR3 loop spans 14 amino acids. For the CDR3, the DNA is TGTGCCAGTACACAAACCTTCTCTGGAAACACCATATATTTT. It is translated as CASTQTFSGNTIYF.

The V call is TRBV5-1, the J call TRBJ2-7, with 7 nucleotides matching TRBD2. The CDR3 sequence is 14 residues long. From germline, CDR1 is SGHRS and CDR2 YFSETQ. V gave up 0 bases and J gave up 7 bases; unmatched junction bases: 7. The chain's CDR3 is CASSLEMVGREQYF. Written as DNA, the CDR3 is TGCGCCAGCAGCTTGGAGATGGTCGGGAGGGAGCAGTACTTC.

The chain uses TRBV28 and TRBJ1-5, with TRBD1 matching 8 bases. The CDR3 runs 15 residues. Per germline, CDR1 MDHEN and CDR2 SYDVKM. V dropped 9 bases and J dropped 1; count of bases not matched to a gene: 8. The CDR3 is CASKRQGISNQPQHF. The CDR3 coding sequence is TGTGCCAGTAAAAGACAGGGGATCAGCAATCAGCCCCAGCATTTT.

This clone was seen a single time. The same CDR3 also results from other DNA sequences found in this sample. The rearrangement uses TRBV7-2 and TRBJ2-1; TRBD2 agrees at 10 bases. The CDR3 spans 15 residues. CDR1 and CDR2 (germline): SGHTA, FQGNSA. The V gene end was trimmed by 4 bases and the J gene end by 7 bases; junction bases not matched to a gene: 7. CDR3 DNA sequence: TGTGCCAGCAGCTCCCTAGCGGGAGTTGGTAATGAGCAGTTCTTC. Residues: CASSSLAGVGNEQFF.

This clone has a handful of counts. This chain joins TRBV10-2 and TRBJ2-3; TRBD2 matches at 10 bases. The CDR3 is made up of 18 amino acids. CDR1 and CDR2 from the germline V gene are WSHSY and SAAADI. The V segment lost 0 bases and the J segment 4 bases; nucleotides outside the gene matches: 10. The CDR3 DNA reads TGCGCCAGCAGTGAGTCTATTTTAACTAGCGGGAATTCAGATACGCAGTATTTT. It is translated as CASSESILTSGNSDTQYF.

The rearrangement joins TRBV19 to TRBJ2-1; 7 bases line up with TRBD2. The CDR3 extends over 11 amino acids. V trimming: 1 base; J trimming: 12 bases; junction bases outside the gene matches: 0. CDR1 is LNHDA and CDR2 is SQIVND in the germline V gene (reference sequence). CDR3 sequence (DNA): TGTGCCAGTAGTATAGCGGGAGGGCAGTTCTTC. Its translation: CASSIAGGQFF.

The chain recombines TRBV19 with TRBJ2-1; 14 bases agree with TRBD2. Germline CDR1 reads LNHDA; CDR2 reads SQIVND (reference sequence). There are 16 residues in the CDR3. Trimming took 7 bases from V and 0 from J; bases not matched to a gene: 2. The DNA of the CDR3 is TGTGCCAGTAAAGGGACTAGCGGGAGCTCCTACAATGAGCAGTTCTTC. It specifies CASKGTSGSSYNEQFF.

This sequence joins TRBV29-1 and TRBJ2-3; 7 bases agree with TRBD2. Germline CDR1 and CDR2: SQVTM and ANQGSEA. There are 14 residues in the CDR3. The ends lost 7 bases at V and 6 bases at J; junction bases unmatched: 13. In nucleotides, the CDR3 is TGCAGCGCTTCTCTAGCGGTACGGGTTGATACGCAGTATTTT. It encodes CSASLAVRVDTQYF.

V gene TRBV21-1 combines with J gene TRBJ2-2. TRBV21-1 is marked as a pseudogene. The CDR3 is 16 residues long. CDR3 in amino acids: CASSKTCKGYTGELFF. For the CDR3, the DNA is TGTGCCAGCAGCAAAACTTGCAAGGGCTACACCGGGGAGCTGTTTTTT.

The J gene is TRBJ2-2, the V gene TRBV5-1; 8 bases match TRBD1. This CDR3 comprises 16 residues. CDR1 and CDR2 from the germline V gene are SGHRS and YFSETQ. Unmatched junction bases numbered 8, after V lost 0 bases and J lost 7 bases. The DNA for the CDR3 is TGCGCCAGCAGCTTGGAGCCAGGGGGCGCCGGCGGGGAGCTGTTTTTT. It encodes CASSLEPGGAGGELFF.

Worth noting for this clone: Sequence at one end of the junction differs from germline and may be a read error. The chain uses TRBV4-2 and TRBJ2-1; 11 bases map to TRBD2. The CDR3 length is 15 residues. The V gene's germline CDR1 is LGHNA and CDR2 YNFKEQ. CDR3 region: CASSQVGSSGRQGVF. The CDR3 nucleotides are TGTGCCAGCAGCCAAGTTGGGTCTAGCGGGAGGCAGGGAGTCTTC.

V and J are TRBV6-6 and TRBJ2-5; no definite D call. Germline CDR1 MNHNY, CDR2 SVGAGI (reference sequence). The CDR3 loop spans 11 amino acids. Between the trimmed V and J ends, which lost 6 bases and 2 bases, there was a span of 4 bases. CDR3 sequence (DNA): TGTGCCAGCAGCAAACAAGAGACCCAGTACTTC. Residues: CASSKQETQYF.

V usage is TRBV18 and J usage is TRBJ1-1, with a possible D match to TRBD1 (5 bases). V was pared by 0 bases and J by 5 bases, with 13 bases between. The CDR3 totals 15 residues. Germline V gene data show CDR1 as KGHSH and CDR2 as LQKENI. CDR3 coding DNA: TGTGCCAGCTCACCACCCGAGGGGTCGAGGACTGAAGCTTTCTTT. Protein product: CASSPPEGSRTEAFF.

As concerns this clone: At the DNA level, this CDR3 is encoded by other sequences in the same sample as well. The chain uses TRBV29-1 and TRBJ2-7; no firm D call. Trimming took off 4 bases at V and 2 bases at J, with 9 bases between the two ends. The CDR3 extends over 12 amino acids. In germline, CDR1 is SQVTM, CDR2 ANQGSEA. The CDR3 coding sequence is TGCAGCGTTGGGGTTTCTACCTACGAGCAGTACTTC. Its translation: CSVGVSTYEQYF.

This clone occurred a few times. V usage is TRBV5-1 and J usage is TRBJ2-7; D gene ambiguous. The CDR3 runs to 13 residues. Trimming stripped 4 bases from V and 1 base from J, with 9 bases between. Germline CDR1 reads SGHRS; CDR2 reads YFSETQ. This chain's CDR3 is CASSTRSSYEQYF. The CDR3 DNA sequence: TGCGCCAGCAGCACCCGAAGTTCCTACGAGCAGTACTTC.

The genes are TRBV2 and TRBJ2-7, with D possibly being TRBD1 (5 bases). The CDR3 is 15 residues long. Trimming shortened V by 7 bases and J by 2 bases, and 18 bases separated the two germline ends. The V gene's germline CDR1 is SNHLY and CDR2 FYNNEI. CDR3 DNA: TGTGCCAGCATGCCTACAGGAATTCCGGCCTACGAGCAGTACTTC. Its protein product is CASMPTGIPAYEQYF.

The chain is built from TRBV2 and TRBJ1-2, with D hard to call. The CDR3 runs to 14 residues. V lost 4 bases and J lost 2, with 11 bases in between. CDR1 is SNHLY, CDR2 FYNNEI, per germline. The CDR3 sequence: CASSARTGNYGYTF. DNA of the CDR3: TGTGCCAGCAGTGCCCGGACGGGAAACTATGGCTACACCTTC. Drawing the rest from reference TRBV2 and TRBJ1-2, the complete variable domain is EPEVTQTPSHQVTQMGQEVILRCVPISNHLYFYWYRQILGQKVEFLVSFYNNEISEKSEIFDDQFSVERPDGSNFTLKIRSTKLEDSAMYFCASSARTGNYGYTFGSGTRLTVV.

The V call is TRBV11-3, the J call TRBJ1-1; D is unclear. V was pared by 1 base and J by 3 bases, with 15 bases between. Germline CDR1 is SGHNT and CDR2 is YENEEA. The CDR3 sequence is 16 residues long. CDR3 region: CASSLVFFPWDTEAFF. The CDR3 DNA sequence: TGTGCCAGCAGCTTAGTCTTTTTCCCATGGGACACTGAAGCTTTCTTT.

V and J are TRBV15 and TRBJ2-7, with D tentatively TRBD1 (6 bases). Trimming pared 0 bases from V and 2 bases from J, leaving 8 bases between. Germline V gene data show CDR1 as LNHNV and CDR2 as YYDKDF (reference sequence). The CDR3 consists of 14 residues. The CDR3 DNA reads TGTGCCACCAGCAGAGAAAAGGGGGCCTACGAGCAGTACTTC. This sequence encodes CATSREKGAYEQYF.

The J gene is TRBJ1-2, the V gene TRBV30; D gene uncertain. Germline values: CDR1 GTSNPN, CDR2 SVGIG (reference sequence). V lost 1 base and J 6 bases, leaving 12 bases between the germline ends. This CDR3 comprises 13 residues. As DNA, the CDR3 is TGTGCCTGGAGTGAAGACACGGAAGATGGCTACACCTTC. Its translation is CAWSEDTEDGYTF.

In its sample, this clone was seen a few times. J is TRBJ1-5 and V is TRBV7-9; D gene ambiguous. CDR3 length: 14 amino acids. V was clipped by 11 bases and J by 0 bases, with 14 bases between them. CDR1 and CDR2 from the germline V gene are SEHNR and FQNEAQ (reference sequence). The CDR3 loop is CAGLGLHSNQPQHF. The CDR3 DNA follows: TGTGCCGGACTAGGACTTCATAGCAATCAGCCCCAGCATTTT.